Below are 18 T cell receptor beta chains sequenced from a single sample in a study of blood T cell repertoires in COVID-19. The protocol was immunoSEQ multiplex PCR, while the TCRdb copy is restricted to in-frame clones and leaves out a portion. The data show around 300,000 clones, around 90% seen once. The sample taken for sequencing was peripheral blood. These receptor sequences come from a middle-aged man with active or convalescent COVID-19.

J is TRBJ1-3 and V is TRBV24-1, with D perhaps matching TRBD1 (5 bases). Per germline, CDR1 KGHDR and CDR2 SFDVKD. The length of the CDR3 is 15 residues. Trimming took 3 bases from V and 2 from J, leaving 10 bases between them. CDR3 sequence reads: CATSDPMTAGNTIYF. The CDR3 coding sequence is TGTGCCACCAGTGATCCGATGACAGCTGGAAACACCATATATTTT.

The chain combines TRBV28 with TRBJ2-5; D not resolved. The CDR3 contains 14 residues. Trimming shortened V by 3 bases and J by 2 bases, and 10 bases separated the two germline ends. Germline lookup yields CDR1 MDHEN and CDR2 SYDVKM. The DNA for the CDR3 is TGTGCCAGCAGTTTGGTGACACCACAAGAGACCCAGTACTTC. This gives the protein CASSLVTPQETQYF.

About this clone: Other DNA sequences in this specimen translate into the identical CDR3. The genes are TRBV28 and TRBJ1-2; 7 nucleotides line up with TRBD1. J lost 7 bases, V lost 6 bases, and 5 bases had no gene match. Germline CDR1 reads MDHEN; CDR2 reads SYDVKM. The CDR3 has 12 residues. The CDR3 bases are TGTGCCAGCAGGACAGGGTTGGGTGGCTACACCTTC. Amino acids: CASRTGLGGYTF.

The V gene is TRBV28, the J gene TRBJ1-3; a weak D match, TRBD1 (6 bases). This CDR3 contains 15 residues. Trimming stripped 7 bases from V and 2 bases from J, with 15 bases between. Per the germline V gene, CDR1 is MDHEN and CDR2 is SYDVKM. This CDR3 reads CASTNPGGAGNTIYF. For the CDR3, the DNA is TGTGCCAGCACCAACCCGGGGGGCGCTGGAAACACCATATATTTT.

This chain connects TRBV6-5 to TRBJ1-1; D is ambiguous. Germline values: CDR1 MNHEY, CDR2 SVGAGI. There are 15 residues in the CDR3. V was clipped by 0 bases and J by 0 bases, with 8 bases between them. CDR3 nucleotides: TGTGCCAGCAGTTACTCCGGGTTGATGAACACTGAAGCTTTCTTT. This encodes CASSYSGLMNTEAFF.

This chain connects TRBV6-5 to TRBJ1-2, with 8 bases identical to TRBD1. The CDR3 totals 13 residues. From germline, CDR1 is MNHEY and CDR2 SVGAGI. V lost 6 bases to trimming and J lost 5 bases; unmatched junction nucleotides: 5. The CDR3 reads CASRTDRDYGYTF. The CDR3 bases are TGTGCCAGCAGGACGGACAGGGATTATGGCTACACCTTC.

CDR3 protein: CASSLVPGRDSPLHF. For the CDR3, the DNA is TGTGCCAGCAGCTTAGTACCAGGGAGGGATTCACCCCTCCACTTT. The chain employs TRBV7-2 and TRBJ1-6, with TRBD1 as a possible D gene (5 bases). The V end lost 1 base, the J end lost 8 bases, and 12 bases lay between the germline ends. This CDR3 region has 15 residues. Per the germline V gene, CDR1 is SGHTA and CDR2 is FQGNSA. Using reference TRBV7-2 and TRBJ1-6 for the parts outside the CDR3, the full variable domain is GAGVSQSPSNKVTEKGKDVELRCDPISGHTALYWYRQSLGQGLEFLIYFQGNSAPDKSGLPSDRFSAERTGGSVSTLTIQRTQQEDSAVYLCASSLVPGRDSPLHFGNGTRLTVT.

V and J are TRBV18 and TRBJ1-5, with D maybe TRBD1 (5 bases). Between the trimmed V and J ends, which lost 6 bases and 4 bases, there was a span of 16 bases. The CDR3 contains 15 residues. The V gene's germline CDR1 is KGHSH and CDR2 LQKENI. The CDR3, as DNA: TGTGCCAGCTCGATCCCGGGGGGGGGAAATCAGCCCCAGCATTTT. Translated, it gives CASSIPGGGNQPQHF.

This rearrangement joins TRBV5-5 to TRBJ2-3; possibly TRBD1 for D (5 bases). Per the germline V gene, CDR1 is SGHKS and CDR2 is YYEKEE (reference sequence). CDR3 size: 16 residues. Deletions cut 1 base from V and 0 bases from J, with 12 bases between. This CDR3 is CASSLFQGESTDTQYF. The CDR3, as DNA: TGTGCCAGCAGCTTGTTCCAGGGCGAGAGCACAGATACGCAGTATTTT.

The genes are TRBV30 and TRBJ2-1; weak D call: TRBD2 (6 bases). Germline CDR1 is GTSNPN and CDR2 is SVGIG (reference sequence). The CDR3 sequence is 17 residues long. V lost 2 bases to trimming and J lost 1 base, with 18 bases between them. Here the CDR3 reads CAWSSLSGLGSYNEQFF. The DNA for the CDR3 is TGTGCCTGGAGTAGTCTTAGCGGCCTCGGTTCCTACAATGAGCAGTTCTTC.

The rearrangement joins TRBV28 to TRBJ1-2; possibly TRBD1 for D (6 bases). The germline V gene encodes CDR1 MDHEN and CDR2 SYDVKM. V lost 11 bases to trimming and J lost 5 bases, with 18 bases between them. The CDR3 consists of 13 residues. Written as DNA, the CDR3 is TGTGCCGCCGCGACCCAGGGGCTATATGGCTACACCTTC. The encoded protein is CAAATQGLYGYTF.

This clone was seen a single time. The junction departs from germline at one end; a sequencing error may be responsible. V is TRBV7-7 and J is TRBJ2-1, with 13 bases fitting TRBD2. This CDR3 has 16 residues. Germline V gene data show CDR1 as SSHAT and CDR2 as FNYEAQ (reference sequence). CDR3 protein: CASSSGLAGAYNEQFF. CDR3 sequence (DNA): TGTGCTAGCAGCTCAGGACTAGCGGGGGCATACAATGAGCAGTTCTTC.

This CDR3 reads CASSLASGESGNTIYF. The CDR3 bases are TGTGCCAGCAGCTTAGCTTCTGGGGAGTCTGGAAACACCATATATTTT. The chain links TRBV7-8 to TRBJ1-3; D is ambiguous. This CDR3 comprises 16 residues. Trimming took 0 bases from V and 1 from J, leaving 10 bases between them. Germline values: CDR1 SGHVS, CDR2 FQNEAQ.

This chain joins TRBV5-4 and TRBJ1-3; 8 nucleotides agree with TRBD1. V lost 4 bases and J lost 1; bases outside the gene matches: 7. CDR1 is SGHNT and CDR2 is YYREEE in the germline V gene (reference sequence). This CDR3 contains 16 residues. The CDR3 spells CASSKGTGRSGNTIYF. The CDR3, as DNA: TGTGCCAGCAGCAAAGGGACAGGCCGATCTGGAAACACCATATATTTT.

V and J are TRBV9 and TRBJ2-3; 9 nucleotides line up with TRBD2. CDR1 is SGDLS, CDR2 YYNGEE, per germline. The CDR3 totals 20 residues. After removal of 3 bases from V and 4 bases from J, the junction contained 21 bases not matched to a gene. The DNA for the CDR3 is TGTGCCAGCAGCGGCGGGGGACTTGCGGGAGGGCCTTTGAGGCCAGATACGCAGTATTTT. Residues: CASSGGGLAGGPLRPDTQYF.

The rearrangement joins TRBV5-1 to TRBJ2-7, with TRBD2 matching 14 bases. Losses at the gene ends were 4 bases for V and 6 bases for J; bases not matched to a gene: 12. This CDR3 spans 17 amino acids. Germline V CDR1 and CDR2: SGHRS, YFSETQ. In nucleotides, the CDR3 is TGCGCCAGCAGCATACCCGGGACTAGCGGGAGCTCTCTCGAGCAGTACTTC. Its protein product is CASSIPGTSGSSLEQYF.

This clone occurred once. The chain carries TRBV7-3 and TRBJ2-3, with a possible D match to TRBD1 (5 bases). From germline, CDR1 is SGHTA and CDR2 FQGTGA. This CDR3 spans 14 amino acids. Trimming pared 1 base from V and 2 bases from J, leaving 7 bases between. CDR3 region: CASSLKGPTDTQYF. DNA for the CDR3: TGTGCCAGCAGCTTAAAGGGGCCCACAGATACGCAGTATTTT.

The chain links TRBV5-1 to TRBJ1-1; 10 bases fit TRBD1. This CDR3 is built from 15 residues. CDR1 and CDR2 from the germline V gene are SGHRS and YFSETQ. V shed 3 bases, J shed 3 bases, and the junction held 5 bases outside the gene matches. The CDR3 spells CASSWTGGRDTEAFF. Written as DNA, the CDR3 is TGCGCCAGCAGCTGGACAGGGGGAAGGGACACTGAAGCTTTCTTT.